Sequencing of this T cell receptor (beta chain) was carried out in a study of blood T cells in healthy people across ages. Study-wide background: Capture by template switching was about one barcoded beta molecule per two T cells.

V lost 6 bases to trimming and J lost 4 bases; unmatched junction nucleotides: 11. This CDR3 comprises 16 residues. Alongside a J-beta primer mix, a sample-barcoded 5' primer served in a second PCR lasting about 7 to 12 cycles. TCRdb used MiXCR to reprocess the 5' RACE reads, holding one entry per CDR3 protein. In the table there are some 700,000 distinct CDR3 sequences, about 24% of which are singletons. Sequenced sample: blood. This chain connects TRBV12-3 or TRBV12-4 to TRBJ2-2, with 7 bases matching TRBD2. The clonotype originates from a man between 70 and 80 years old in good health. The CDR3 spells CASSSSPGGGTGELFF. The DNA of the CDR3 is TGTGCCAGCAGCTCTTCGCCGGGGGGAGGCACCGGGGAGCTGTTTTTT.